This T cell receptor beta chain was sequenced for a study of T cells in Graves' hyperthyroidism and ophthalmopathy. Exclusion of patients followed from uncontrolled infection, other autoimmune disease, pregnancy or lactation. Each diagnosis drew on symptoms, thyroxine, TRAb, thyroid ultrasound and orbital computed tomography findings. The germline V and J ends were trimmed by 0 bases and 5 bases, with 12 bases remaining between them. The CDR3 runs to 14 residues. CDR1 and CDR2 from the germline V gene are SGHRS and YFSETQ. General observations from the study: Most clonotypes expanded in the thyroid (above 0.001) were also present in blood. Ophthalmopathy was separated from stable hyperthyroidism by a 13 V-J model.

This clonotype was detected many times. Antigen specificity is unknown. There were TCR beta CDR3 regions amplified from RNA transcripts. A set of HTBI primers served as the primers for a first-round RT-PCR of the TCR CDR3. A single record per CDR3 protein comes from TCRdb applying MiXCR to the multiplex PCR reads. The sample has fewer than 550,000 distinct CDR3 sequences, around a sixth seen once; the top ten hold 12% to 15%. The sequenced material came from blood. The receptor comes from a woman between 18 and 29 years old with Graves' hyperthyroidism. The rearrangement joins TRBV5-1 to TRBJ2-7; D may match TRBD1 or TRBD2 (5 bases each). CDR3 loop: CASSLGGVRDEQYF. In DNA, the CDR3 is TGCGCCAGCAGCTTGGGAGGGGTCCGGGACGAGCAGTACTTC. The entire variable domain, with the rest obtained from reference TRBV5-1 and TRBJ2-7, is as follows: KAGVTQTPRYLIKTRGQQVTLSCSPISGHRSVSWYQQTPGQGLQFLFEYFSETQRNKGNFPGRFSGRQFSNSRSEMNVSTLELGDSALYLCASSLGGVRDEQYFGPGTRLTVT.